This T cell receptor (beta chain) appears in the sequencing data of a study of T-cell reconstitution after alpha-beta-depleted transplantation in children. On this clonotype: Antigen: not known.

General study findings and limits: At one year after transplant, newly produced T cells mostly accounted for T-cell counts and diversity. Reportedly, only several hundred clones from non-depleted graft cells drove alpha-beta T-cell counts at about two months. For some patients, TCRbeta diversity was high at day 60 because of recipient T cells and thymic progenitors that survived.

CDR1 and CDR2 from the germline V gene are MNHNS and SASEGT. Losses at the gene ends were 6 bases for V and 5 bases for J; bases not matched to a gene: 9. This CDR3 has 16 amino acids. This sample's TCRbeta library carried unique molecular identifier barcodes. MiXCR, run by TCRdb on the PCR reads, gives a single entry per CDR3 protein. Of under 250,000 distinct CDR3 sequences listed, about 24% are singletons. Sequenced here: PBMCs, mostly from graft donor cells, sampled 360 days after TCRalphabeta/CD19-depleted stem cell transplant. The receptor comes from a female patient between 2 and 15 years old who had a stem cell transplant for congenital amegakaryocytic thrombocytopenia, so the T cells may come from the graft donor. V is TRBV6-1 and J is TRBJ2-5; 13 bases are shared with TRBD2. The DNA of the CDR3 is TGTGCCAGCAGCCCATTCGGGACTAGCGGGGTTGAGACCCAGTACTTC. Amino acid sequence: CASSPFGTSGVETQYF.